These 21 T cell receptor beta chains came from one sample sequenced in a study of PD-1 blockade in classical Hodgkin lymphoma. Each patient's relapse followed autologous stem cell transplantation, and brentuximab vedotin exposure varied. Assay: immunoSEQ multiplex PCR; the TCRdb copy retains only in-frame clones and omits some. The sample shows approximately 14,000 clones, around 83% of them seen only once. This material consisted of peripheral blood mononuclear cells (PBMCs), taken before the second cycle of nivolumab. The receptors were gathered from a human donor with classical Hodgkin lymphoma.

The gene calls are TRBV7-2 and TRBJ2-1, with TRBD2 matching 7 bases. V shed 11 bases and J 9 bases; nucleotides not matched to a gene: 10. Germline assignment: CDR1 SGHTA and CDR2 FQGNSA. The CDR3 totals 12 residues. The CDR3 here is CAAGLEGVEQFF. In nucleotides, the CDR3 is TGTGCCGCCGGACTAGAAGGCGTTGAGCAGTTCTTC.

The chain recombines TRBV27 with TRBJ1-5; no firm D call. Trimming cost V 5 bases and J 9 bases, with 20 bases left between them. Germline V CDR1 and CDR2: MNHEY, SMNVEV (reference sequence). The length of the CDR3 is 15 residues. The CDR3, as DNA: TGTGCCAGCAGTCCCGCTGGCTTTGAATCGAGGCCCCAGCATTTT. It specifies CASSPAGFESRPQHF.

This clone was counted a few times. This sequence joins TRBV6-5 and TRBJ2-7; D unresolved. Between the trimmed V and J ends, which lost 0 bases and 1 base, there was a span of 10 bases. The CDR3 length is 15 residues. Germline V lookup: CDR1 MNHEY, CDR2 SVGAGI. The CDR3 DNA follows: TGTGCCAGCAGTTACTCCGGGTTTCCATCCTACGAGCAGTACTTC. Its translation is CASSYSGFPSYEQYF.

V is TRBV27 and J is TRBJ2-5; D is perhaps TRBD2 (5 bases). Germline lookup yields CDR1 MNHEY and CDR2 SMNVEV (reference sequence). The germline V and J ends were trimmed by 3 bases and 1 base, with 9 bases remaining between them. The CDR3 contains 14 residues. DNA of the CDR3: TGTGCCAGCAGTTTCGGTGAGGGCCAAGAGACCCAGTACTTC. Translating it yields CASSFGEGQETQYF.

The rearrangement uses TRBV6-6 and TRBJ2-7, with 9 nucleotides matching TRBD1. Germline CDR1 MNHNY, CDR2 SVGAGI (reference sequence). The trim removed 6 bases at V and 4 bases at J, leaving 10 bases unmatched. The CDR3 loop spans 15 amino acids. The CDR3 is CASSQSDRGGYEQYF. The CDR3 DNA reads TGTGCCAGCAGCCAATCGGACAGGGGTGGGTACGAGCAGTACTTC.

The V call is TRBV27, the J call TRBJ2-5; D unresolved. The V end was cut by 2 bases, the J end by 10 bases, with 17 bases between. Germline V lookup: CDR1 MNHEY, CDR2 SMNVEV (reference sequence). This CDR3 comprises 14 residues. CDR3 sequence: CASSLEPRGKDQYF. CDR3 in DNA: TGTGCCAGCAGTTTAGAACCCCGAGGAAAAGACCAGTACTTC.

The CDR3 region has the DNA TGTGCCAGCAGCGAACCAGGACTAGCGGGGCTCCCCCCCTACAATGAGCAGTTCTTC. It yields the protein CASSEPGLAGLPPYNEQFF. The rearrangement uses TRBV7-3 and TRBJ2-1; 12 bases line up with TRBD2. The V gene's germline CDR1 is SGHTA and CDR2 FQGTGA. This CDR3 is 19 amino acids long. With 5 bases clipped from V and 2 bases from J, the junction kept 13 bases outside the gene matches.

This chain uses TRBV13 with TRBJ2-4; D gene uncertain. Germline-derived CDR1 and CDR2 are PRHDT and FYEKMQ (reference sequence). V dropped 5 bases and J dropped 0 bases, with 8 bases sitting between them. The CDR3 covers 14 residues. The CDR3 DNA sequence: TGTGCCAGCAGCCCGGCCCTAGCCAAAAACATTCAGTACTTC. Translation: CASSPALAKNIQYF.

The gene calls are TRBV28 and TRBJ2-2, with D perhaps being TRBD1 or TRBD2 (6 bases each). Germline-derived CDR1 and CDR2 are MDHEN and SYDVKM. The CDR3 sequence is 14 residues long. V was trimmed by 6 bases and J by 4 bases, leaving 12 bases between them. This chain's CDR3 is CASRFGGRTGELFF. CDR3 bases: TGTGCCAGCAGGTTTGGGGGGCGCACCGGGGAGCTGTTTTTT.

V and J are TRBV18 and TRBJ1-1; D not resolved. V was cut by 6 bases and J by 3 bases, with 14 bases left in between. The V gene's germline CDR1 is KGHSH and CDR2 LQKENI. This CDR3 is 14 amino acids long. CDR3 region: CASSPQAEDTEAFF. Here the CDR3 DNA reads TGTGCCAGCTCGCCGCAGGCCGAGGACACTGAAGCTTTCTTT.

The V gene is TRBV7-9, the J gene TRBJ2-1; weak D call: TRBD2 (7 bases). V dropped 5 bases and J dropped 4 bases, with 15 bases sitting between them. The V gene's germline CDR1 is SEHNR and CDR2 FQNEAQ (reference sequence). The CDR3 consists of 15 residues. The CDR3 loop is CASSKLGGVYNEQFF. In nucleotides, the CDR3 is TGTGCCAGCAGCAAACTAGGGGGGGTATACAATGAGCAGTTCTTC.

The chain uses TRBV29-1 and TRBJ1-2; D gene uncertain. CDR1 is SQVTM, CDR2 ANQGSEA, per germline. The CDR3 is 17 residues long. The germline V and J ends were trimmed by 6 bases and 1 base, with 24 bases remaining between them. CDR3 DNA: TGCAGCGTCGTTAGCAGGTCTAAGACGGATGGTAACTATGGCTACACCTTC. Its translation: CSVVSRSKTDGNYGYTF. Based on the CDR3 plus reference TRBV29-1 and TRBJ1-2, the full variable domain is SAVISQKPSRDICQRGTSLTIQCQVDSQVTMMFWYRQQPGQSLTLIATANQGSEATYESGFVIDKFPISRPNLTFSTLTVSNMSPEDSSIYLCSVVSRSKTDGNYGYTFGSGTRLTVV.

The genes are TRBV7-9 and TRBJ1-6; no clear D gene. V lost 6 bases and J lost 4, with 13 bases in between. Germline lookup yields CDR1 SEHNR and CDR2 FQNEAQ (reference sequence). This CDR3 is 15 amino acids long. The CDR3 protein is CASSLPGPYNSPLHF. The CDR3 nucleotides are TGTGCCAGCAGTTTACCGGGTCCTTATAATTCACCCCTCCACTTT. The complete variable domain, with remaining parts taken from reference TRBV7-9 and TRBJ1-6, reads DTGVSQNPRHKITKRGQNVTFRCDPISEHNRLYWYRQTLGQGPEFLTYFQNEAQLEKSRLLSDRFSAERPKGSFSTLEIQRTEQGDSAMYLCASSLPGPYNSPLHFGNGTRLTVT.

The count of this clone is one. The chain employs TRBV7-9 and TRBJ2-5, with TRBD1 matching 9 bases. The DNA end is more similar to TRBJ2-7, so the J call may be wrong. The CDR3 runs 15 residues. Germline V lookup: CDR1 SEHNR, CDR2 FQNEAQ (reference sequence). The CDR3 DNA sequence: TGTGCCAGCAGCTTAGTACAGGGGGCGAAGCGCGAGCAGTACTTC. It yields the protein CASSLVQGAKREQYF.

This clone was detected only once. The chain employs TRBV19 and TRBJ2-4, with 7 bases aligning to TRBD1. This CDR3 is 14 amino acids long. Per germline, CDR1 LNHDA and CDR2 SQIVND (reference sequence). Trimming took 3 bases from V and 8 from J; bases not matched to a gene: 7. The CDR3 loop reads CASSITGTGDIQYF. The CDR3 DNA follows: TGTGCCAGTAGTATCACGGGCACAGGGGACATTCAGTACTTC.

This rearrangement joins TRBV7-2 to TRBJ2-5, with D possibly being TRBD1 (5 bases). CDR3 length equals 15 residues. Germline V gene sequence: CDR1 SGHTA, CDR2 FQGNSA. Trimming took 1 base from V and 5 from J, leaving 14 bases between them. CDR3 residues: CASSLVLQDRETQYF. The DNA for the CDR3 is TGTGCCAGCAGCTTAGTGCTACAGGATAGGGAGACCCAGTACTTC.

This chain joins TRBV12-5 and TRBJ2-1, with 8 bases that match TRBD2. CDR3 size: 16 residues. The trim removed 0 bases at V and 2 bases at J, leaving 3 bases unmatched. Per the germline V gene, CDR1 is LGHNT and CDR2 is FRNRAP. CDR3: CASGLVGRGAYNEQFF. CDR3 in DNA: TGTGCTAGTGGTTTGGTAGGGCGGGGGGCCTACAATGAGCAGTTCTTC.

The chain carries TRBV5-1 and TRBJ1-2; D is uncertain. Looked up from germline, CDR1 is SGHRS and CDR2 is YFSETQ. Trimming left V 0 bases short and J 0 bases short, with 12 bases between. The CDR3 extends over 16 amino acids. Written as DNA, the CDR3 is TGCGCCAGCAGCTTGGTGCCACAGACCGCTAACTATGGCTACACCTTC. It specifies CASSLVPQTANYGYTF. The variable domain in full, completed from reference TRBV5-1 and TRBJ1-2, reads KAGVTQTPRYLIKTRGQQVTLSCSPISGHRSVSWYQQTPGQGLQFLFEYFSETQRNKGNFPGRFSGRQFSNSRSEMNVSTLELGDSALYLCASSLVPQTANYGYTFGSGTRLTVV.

The chain uses TRBV30 and TRBJ1-1; 7 nucleotides align to TRBD1. The length of the CDR3 is 12 residues. V shed 5 bases and J 3 bases; nucleotides not matched to a gene: 3. Germline CDR1 is GTSNPN and CDR2 is SVGIG (reference sequence). The CDR3 is CAWSTGDTEAFF. In nucleotides, the CDR3 is TGTGCCTGGTCTACAGGGGACACTGAAGCTTTCTTT.

The chain combines TRBV28 with TRBJ1-2; perhaps TRBD1 as D (5 bases). The CDR3 consists of 16 residues. V lost 1 base and J lost 1, with 13 bases in between. Germline V gene sequence: CDR1 MDHEN, CDR2 SYDVKM. The CDR3, as DNA: TGTGCCAGCAGTTTATTGGGAGGGGCCCTTAACTATGGCTACACCTTC. Encoded protein: CASSLLGGALNYGYTF.

This clone occurred a few times. The chain employs TRBV19 and TRBJ1-5; D unresolved. Germline V gene sequence: CDR1 LNHDA, CDR2 SQIVND (reference sequence). The CDR3 is made up of 15 amino acids. Trimming cost V 6 bases and J 1 base, with 13 bases left between them. In nucleotides, the CDR3 is TGTGCCAGTAGCGGCAAGCCAGGCAGCAATCAGCCCCAGCATTTT. Translating gives CASSGKPGSNQPQHF.